The source of this T cell receptor (beta chain) is a study of T cells in Graves' hyperthyroidism and ophthalmopathy. Trimming at V came to 5 bases and at J to 8 bases, leaving 6 bases not matched to a gene. Germline loops: CDR1 SEHNR, CDR2 FQNEAQ (reference sequence). The CDR3 extends over 14 amino acids. Using RNA transcripts as the source, TCR beta CDR3 regions were amplified. The TCR CDR3 first-round RT-PCR relied on the HTBI primer set. TCRdb re-called the multiplex PCR reads with MiXCR, one entry per CDR3 protein. The data contain fewer than 650,000 distinct CDR3 sequences, approximately 15% of them seen just once; the ten biggest clones take up around 5.4%. Study findings and constraints: Expanded thyroid clonotypes (above 0.001) were mostly also found in blood.

Many counts were recorded for this clonotype. What it binds is not known. First hyperthyroidism diagnosis is when the blood sample was obtained, before any ophthalmopathy symptoms. This TCR derives from a woman between 25 and 40 years old with Graves' hyperthyroidism that later progressed to Graves' ophthalmopathy. Sequenced input: blood. The chain couples TRBV7-9 to TRBJ1-2, with 12 bases that match TRBD1. CDR3 amino acids: CASSIPGTGGGYTF. DNA of the CDR3: TGTGCCAGCAGCATCCCCGGGACAGGGGGCGGCTACACCTTC.